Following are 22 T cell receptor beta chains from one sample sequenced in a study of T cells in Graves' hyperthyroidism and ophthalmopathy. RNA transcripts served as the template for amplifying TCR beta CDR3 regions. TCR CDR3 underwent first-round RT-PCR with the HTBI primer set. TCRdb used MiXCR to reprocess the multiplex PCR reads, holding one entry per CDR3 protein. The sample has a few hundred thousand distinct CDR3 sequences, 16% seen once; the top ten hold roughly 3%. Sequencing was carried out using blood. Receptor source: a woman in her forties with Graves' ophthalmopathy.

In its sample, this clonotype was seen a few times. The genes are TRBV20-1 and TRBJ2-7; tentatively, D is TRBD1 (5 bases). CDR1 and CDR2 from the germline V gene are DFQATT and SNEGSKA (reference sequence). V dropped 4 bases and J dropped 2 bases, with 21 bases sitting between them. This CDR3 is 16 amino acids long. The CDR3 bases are TGCAGTGCTACCCTAAGGAGCAGGGCCAATCCCTACGAGCAGTACTTC. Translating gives CSATLRSRANPYEQYF.

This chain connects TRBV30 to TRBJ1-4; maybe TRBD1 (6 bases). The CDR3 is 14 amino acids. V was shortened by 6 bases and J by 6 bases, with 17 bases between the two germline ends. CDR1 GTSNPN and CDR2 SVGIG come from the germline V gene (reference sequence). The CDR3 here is CACPEGVTDEKLFF. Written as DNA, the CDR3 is TGTGCCTGCCCGGAGGGGGTTACGGATGAAAAACTGTTTTTT.

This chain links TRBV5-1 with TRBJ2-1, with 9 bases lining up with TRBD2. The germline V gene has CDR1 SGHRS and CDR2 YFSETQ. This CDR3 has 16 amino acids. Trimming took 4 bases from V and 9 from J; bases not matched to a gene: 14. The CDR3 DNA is TGCGCCAGCAGCCCCTATAGCGGGGGCCCAGGTAGTGAGCAGTTCTTC. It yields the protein CASSPYSGGPGSEQFF.

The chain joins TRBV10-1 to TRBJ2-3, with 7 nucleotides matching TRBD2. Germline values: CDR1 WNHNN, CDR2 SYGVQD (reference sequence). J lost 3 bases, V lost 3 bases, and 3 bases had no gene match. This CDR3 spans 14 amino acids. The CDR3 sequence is CASSEGLVTDTQYF. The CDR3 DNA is TGCGCCAGCAGTGAAGGACTAGTTACAGATACGCAGTATTTT.

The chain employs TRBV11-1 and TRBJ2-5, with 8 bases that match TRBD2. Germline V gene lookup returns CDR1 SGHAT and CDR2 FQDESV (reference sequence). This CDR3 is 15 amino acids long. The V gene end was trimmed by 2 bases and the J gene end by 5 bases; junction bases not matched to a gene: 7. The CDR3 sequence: CASSLSSGIGETQYF. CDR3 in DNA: TGTGCCAGCAGCTTAAGTAGCGGGATCGGGGAGACCCAGTACTTC.

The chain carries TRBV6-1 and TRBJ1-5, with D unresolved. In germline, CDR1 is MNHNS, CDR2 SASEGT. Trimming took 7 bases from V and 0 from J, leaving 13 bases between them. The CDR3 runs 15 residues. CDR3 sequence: CASTQGENSNQPQHF. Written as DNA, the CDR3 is TGTGCCAGCACCCAAGGAGAAAATAGCAATCAGCCCCAGCATTTT.

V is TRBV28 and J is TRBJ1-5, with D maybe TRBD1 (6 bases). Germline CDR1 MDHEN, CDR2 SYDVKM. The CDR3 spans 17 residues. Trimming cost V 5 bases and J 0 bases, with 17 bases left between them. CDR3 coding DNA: TGTGCCAGCAGTAGGTTTCGGGACATCAATAGCAATCAGCCCCAGCATTTT. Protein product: CASSRFRDINSNQPQHF.

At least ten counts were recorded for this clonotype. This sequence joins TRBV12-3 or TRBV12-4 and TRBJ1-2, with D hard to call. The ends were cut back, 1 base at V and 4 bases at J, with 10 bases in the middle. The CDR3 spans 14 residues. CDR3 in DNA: TGTGCCAGCAGTTTAGGGGCAGAAAGCTATGGCTACACCTTC. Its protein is CASSLGAESYGYTF.

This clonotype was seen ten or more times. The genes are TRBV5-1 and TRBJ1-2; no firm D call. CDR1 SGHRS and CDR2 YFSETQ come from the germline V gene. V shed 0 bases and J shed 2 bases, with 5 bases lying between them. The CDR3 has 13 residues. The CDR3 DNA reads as TGCGCCAGCAGCTTGGCGTCCAACTATGGCTACACCTTC. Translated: CASSLASNYGYTF. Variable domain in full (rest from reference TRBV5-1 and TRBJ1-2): KAGVTQTPRYLIKTRGQQVTLSCSPISGHRSVSWYQQTPGQGLQFLFEYFSETQRNKGNFPGRFSGRQFSNSRSEMNVSTLELGDSALYLCASSLASNYGYTFGSGTRLTVV.

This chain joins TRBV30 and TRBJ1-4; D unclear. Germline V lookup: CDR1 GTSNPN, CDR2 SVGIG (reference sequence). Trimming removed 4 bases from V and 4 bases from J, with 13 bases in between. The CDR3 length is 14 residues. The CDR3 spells CAWKRVTVNEKLFF. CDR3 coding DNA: TGTGCCTGGAAGAGGGTCACAGTTAATGAAAAACTGTTTTTT. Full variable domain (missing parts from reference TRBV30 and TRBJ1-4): SQTIHQWPATLVQPVGSPLSLECTVEGTSNPNLYWYRQAAGRGLQLLFYSVGIGQISSEVPQNLSASRPQDRQFILSSKKLLLSDSGFYLCAWKRVTVNEKLFFGSGTQLSVL.

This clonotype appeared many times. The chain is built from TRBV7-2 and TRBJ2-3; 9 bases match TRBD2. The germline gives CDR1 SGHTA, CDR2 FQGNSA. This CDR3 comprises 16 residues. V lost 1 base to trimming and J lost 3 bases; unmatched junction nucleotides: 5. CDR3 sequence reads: CASSLGRGGLTDTQYF. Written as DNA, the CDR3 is TGTGCCAGCAGCTTAGGGCGGGGGGGCCTGACAGATACGCAGTATTTT.

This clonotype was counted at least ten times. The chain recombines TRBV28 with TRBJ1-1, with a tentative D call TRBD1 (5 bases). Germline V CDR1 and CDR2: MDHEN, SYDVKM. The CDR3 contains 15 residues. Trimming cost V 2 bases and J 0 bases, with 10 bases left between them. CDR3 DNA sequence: TGTGCCAGCAGTTTACCCCCAGGGATGAACACTGAAGCTTTCTTT. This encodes CASSLPPGMNTEAFF. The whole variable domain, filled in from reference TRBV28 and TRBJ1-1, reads DVKVTQSSRYLVKRTGEKVFLECVQDMDHENMFWYRQDPGLGLRLIYFSYDVKMKEKGDIPEGYSVSREKKERFSLILESASTNQTSMYLCASSLPPGMNTEAFFGQGTRLTVV.

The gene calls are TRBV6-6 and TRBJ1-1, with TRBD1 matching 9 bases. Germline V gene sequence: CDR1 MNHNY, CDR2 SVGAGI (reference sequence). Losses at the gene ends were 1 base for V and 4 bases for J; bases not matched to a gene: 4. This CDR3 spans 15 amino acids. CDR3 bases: TGTGCCAGCAGTTACTACGACAGGGGGGGCACTGAAGCTTTCTTT. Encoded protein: CASSYYDRGGTEAFF.

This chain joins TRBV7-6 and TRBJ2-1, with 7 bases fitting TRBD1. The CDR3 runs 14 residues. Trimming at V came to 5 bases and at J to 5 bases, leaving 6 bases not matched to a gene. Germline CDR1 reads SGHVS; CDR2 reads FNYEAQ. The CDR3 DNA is TGTGCCAGCAGCATCCGGGACAGCAACAATGAGCAGTTCTTC. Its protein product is CASSIRDSNNEQFF.

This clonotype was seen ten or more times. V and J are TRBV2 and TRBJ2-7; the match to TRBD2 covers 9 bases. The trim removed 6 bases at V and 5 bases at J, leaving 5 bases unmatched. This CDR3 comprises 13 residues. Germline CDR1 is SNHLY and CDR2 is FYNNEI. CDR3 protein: CASSPAGGHEQYF. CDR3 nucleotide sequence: TGTGCCAGCAGCCCTGCGGGAGGGCACGAGCAGTACTTC. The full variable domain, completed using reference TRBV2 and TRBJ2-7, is EPEVTQTPSHQVTQMGQEVILRCVPISNHLYFYWYRQILGQKVEFLVSFYNNEISEKSEIFDDQFSVERPDGSNFTLKIRSTKLEDSAMYFCASSPAGGHEQYFGPGTRLTVT.

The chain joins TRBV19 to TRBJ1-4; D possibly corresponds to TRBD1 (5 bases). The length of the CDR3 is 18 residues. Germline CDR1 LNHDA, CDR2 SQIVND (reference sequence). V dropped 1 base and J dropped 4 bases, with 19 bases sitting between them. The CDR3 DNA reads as TGTGCCAGTAGTATAGCTCTCCCTACGCAGGACAATAATGAAAAACTGTTTTTT. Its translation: CASSIALPTQDNNEKLFF.

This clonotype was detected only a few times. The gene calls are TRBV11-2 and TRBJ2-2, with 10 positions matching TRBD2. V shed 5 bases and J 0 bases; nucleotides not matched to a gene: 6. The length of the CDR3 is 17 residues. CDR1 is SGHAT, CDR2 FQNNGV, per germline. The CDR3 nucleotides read TGTGCCAGCAGCCCTAATGGACTAGCGGCGAACACCGGGGAGCTGTTTTTT. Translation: CASSPNGLAANTGELFF.

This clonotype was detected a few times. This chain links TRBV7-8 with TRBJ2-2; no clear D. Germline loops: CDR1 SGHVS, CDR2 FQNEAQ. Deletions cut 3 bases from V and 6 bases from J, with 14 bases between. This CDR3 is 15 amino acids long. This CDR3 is CASSLFRESPGELFF. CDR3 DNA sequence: TGTGCCAGCAGCTTGTTTCGAGAGTCACCCGGGGAGCTGTTTTTT.

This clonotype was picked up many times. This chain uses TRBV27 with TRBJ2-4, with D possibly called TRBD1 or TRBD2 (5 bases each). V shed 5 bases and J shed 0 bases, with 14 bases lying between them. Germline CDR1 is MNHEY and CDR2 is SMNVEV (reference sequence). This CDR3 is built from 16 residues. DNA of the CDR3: TGTGCCAGCAGTCCCGGGACCATTCTAGCCAAAAACATTCAGTACTTC. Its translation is CASSPGTILAKNIQYF.

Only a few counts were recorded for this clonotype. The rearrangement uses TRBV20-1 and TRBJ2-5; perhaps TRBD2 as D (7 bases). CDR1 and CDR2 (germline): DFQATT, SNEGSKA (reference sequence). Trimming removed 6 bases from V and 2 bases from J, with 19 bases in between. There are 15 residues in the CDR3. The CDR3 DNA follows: TGCAGTGCCTCCGGCGCGGGGGCTTTGCAAGAGACCCAGTACTTC. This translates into CSASGAGALQETQYF.

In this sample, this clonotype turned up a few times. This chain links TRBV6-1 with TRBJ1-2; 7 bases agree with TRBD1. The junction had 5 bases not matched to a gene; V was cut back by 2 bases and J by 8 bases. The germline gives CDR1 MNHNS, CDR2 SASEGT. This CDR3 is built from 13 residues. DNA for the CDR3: TGTGCCAGCAGTGAACTCCGGACAGGAGGCTACACCTTC. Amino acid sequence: CASSELRTGGYTF.

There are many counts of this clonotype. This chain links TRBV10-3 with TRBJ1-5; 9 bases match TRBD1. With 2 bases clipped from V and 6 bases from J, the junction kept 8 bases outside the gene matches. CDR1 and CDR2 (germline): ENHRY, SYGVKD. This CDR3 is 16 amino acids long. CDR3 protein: CAISESDRGEGQPQHF. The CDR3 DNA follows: TGTGCCATCAGTGAGAGCGACAGGGGGGAAGGTCAGCCCCAGCATTTT.